The TCR beta chain described here comes from a study of read filtering for tumor transcriptome and immune sequencing. Study-wide points: Compared with RNA-seq, IR-seq gave much higher clonotype depth and reliability. Single-read clonotypes: about 81.9% of IR-seq clonotypes (roughly 4% of reads), more than 70% of RNA-seq clonotypes (approximately 49% of reads). Sorted CD138-negative bone marrow cells were not purified T cells.

Sampling of bone marrow took place during active disease in every patient. From roughly 400 ng of RNA, a library with molecular barcoded alpha/delta and beta/gamma adaptors was made. TCRdb re-called the reads with MiXCR, one entry per CDR3 protein. The data hold about 39,000 distinct CDR3 sequences, with 14% observed a single time. At least ten counts were recorded for this clonotype. Its antigen is not identified. Trimming removed 4 bases from V and 5 bases from J, with 11 bases in between. CDR3 length: 13 amino acids. Germline CDR1 and CDR2: LGHDT and YNNKEL (reference sequence). The sequencing input was a population of CD138-negative cells sorted from bone marrow. The sequence came from a donor at least 40 years old with multiple myeloma. The rearrangement joins TRBV3-1 to TRBJ1-1; D might be TRBD1 (6 bases). CDR3 sequence (DNA): TGTGCCAGCAGCCCCCGACAGGCAACTGAAGCTTTCTTT. Translating gives CASSPRQATEAFF.